This entry lists 12 T cell receptor beta chains sequenced from one sample in a study of blood T cell repertoires in COVID-19. Clones were read by immunoSEQ multiplex PCR, and TCRdb kept only the in-frame ones, dropping some. The top ten hold around 2.7% of the sample, which has about 150,000 clones, about four fifths seen once. The specimen sequenced was peripheral blood. These TCRs come from a woman older than 75 with COVID-19, enrolled during active disease.

V is TRBV5-1 and J is TRBJ2-7, with TRBD1 matching 10 bases. Germline trimming cut 3 bases from V and 2 bases from J; bases unmatched to any gene: 5. Germline CDR1 reads SGHRS; CDR2 reads YFSETQ. The CDR3 covers 15 residues. Here the CDR3 reads CASSSTGQGPYEQYF. In DNA form, the CDR3 reads TGCGCCAGCAGCTCTACGGGACAGGGGCCCTACGAGCAGTACTTC.

V is TRBV5-1 and J is TRBJ2-5; the match to TRBD2 covers 13 bases. With 1 base clipped from V and 5 bases from J, the junction kept 5 bases outside the gene matches. Germline assignment: CDR1 SGHRS and CDR2 YFSETQ. CDR3 length: 16 residues. The CDR3 loop reads CASSLTSGRAGETQYF. CDR3 in DNA: TGCGCCAGCAGCTTGACTAGCGGGAGGGCGGGGGAGACCCAGTACTTC. Together with reference TRBV5-1 and TRBJ2-5, the CDR3 gives the full variable domain: KAGVTQTPRYLIKTRGQQVTLSCSPISGHRSVSWYQQTPGQGLQFLFEYFSETQRNKGNFPGRFSGRQFSNSRSEMNVSTLELGDSALYLCASSLTSGRAGETQYFGPGTRLLVL.

V and J are TRBV3-1 (or the pseudogene TRBV3-2) and TRBJ1-2, with a weak D call TRBD1 (6 bases). The CDR3 contains 14 residues. Trimming took 2 bases from V and 3 from J, leaving 10 bases between them. Looked up from germline, CDR1 is LGHDT and CDR2 is YNNKEL (reference sequence). The CDR3, as DNA: TGTGCCAGCAGCCAACAACAGGGTGACTATGGCTACACCTTC. It encodes CASSQQQGDYGYTF.

The chain links TRBV7-2 to TRBJ2-1; 12 bases are a match to TRBD2. The CDR3 is made up of 18 amino acids. CDR1 is SGHTA, CDR2 FQGNSA, per germline. The ends lost 2 bases at V and 7 bases at J; junction bases unmatched: 12. In nucleotides, the CDR3 is TGTGCCAGCAGCTTAACGGCTAGCGGGGGGGCATTGGGGAATGAGCAGTTCTTC. Translation: CASSLTASGGALGNEQFF.

J is TRBJ2-7 and V is TRBV7-9, with TRBD1 as a possible D gene (5 bases). V was pared by 3 bases and J by 6 bases, with 9 bases between. This CDR3 spans 12 amino acids. Germline lookup yields CDR1 SEHNR and CDR2 FQNEAQ (reference sequence). CDR3 in DNA: TGTGCCAGCAGCTTCCAGGGCCCCGAGCAGTACTTC. Protein sequence: CASSFQGPEQYF.

V is TRBV21-1 and J is TRBJ2-5; the table's TRBD1 call for D was not verified on the DNA. TRBV21-1 is a documented pseudogene. The CDR3 has 16 amino acids. Written as DNA, the CDR3 is TGTGCCAGCAGCGCGAGGGGACAAGGGGTGGGGGAGACCCAGTACTTC. This sequence encodes CASSARGQGVGETQYF.

The gene calls are TRBV9 and TRBJ2-5; 7 bases line up with TRBD2. Per germline, CDR1 SGDLS and CDR2 YYNGEE. There are 14 residues in the CDR3. The V and J ends lost 2 bases and 5 bases, in that order; junction bases with no gene match: 6. The CDR3: CASSVRLADETQYF. DNA of the CDR3: TGTGCCAGCAGCGTGAGACTAGCTGACGAGACCCAGTACTTC. The entire variable domain, with the rest obtained from reference TRBV9 and TRBJ2-5, is as follows: DSGVTQTPKHLITATGQRVTLRCSPRSGDLSVYWYQQSLDQGLQFLIQYYNGEERAKGNILERFSAQQFPDLHSELNLSSLELGDSALYFCASSVRLADETQYFGPGTRLLVL.

The chain combines TRBV24-1 with TRBJ2-5; tentatively, D is TRBD2 (5 bases). Trimming shortened V by 8 bases and J by 0 bases, and 6 bases separated the two germline ends. This CDR3 is 12 amino acids long. Germline V CDR1 and CDR2: KGHDR, SFDVKD. In DNA form, the CDR3 reads TGTGCCACCACGGACTACCAAGAGACCCAGTACTTC. This translates into CATTDYQETQYF.

This sequence joins TRBV5-1 and TRBJ2-7; 10 bases agree with TRBD1. The CDR3 covers 14 residues. Germline assignment: CDR1 SGHRS and CDR2 YFSETQ. V was pared by 3 bases and J by 6 bases, with 6 bases of the junction left unmatched. The CDR3 DNA sequence: TGCGCCAGCAGCTCCCGGGACAGGGGCGCCGAGCAGTACTTC. Its translation is CASSSRDRGAEQYF.

The chain joins TRBV15 to TRBJ1-5; D is undetermined. Trimming removed 0 bases at V and 7 bases at J, with 16 bases between. There are 16 residues in the CDR3. The germline V gene has CDR1 LNHNV and CDR2 YYDKDF (reference sequence). Written as DNA, the CDR3 is TGTGCCACCAGCAGAGATGGAGCTTCTCTCAGCCAGCCCCAGCATTTT. It codes for CATSRDGASLSQPQHF.

The chain recombines TRBV28 with TRBJ2-5, with TRBD2 identical over 8 bases. Unmatched junction bases numbered 13, after V lost 2 bases and J lost 8 bases. In germline, CDR1 is MDHEN, CDR2 SYDVKM. This CDR3 has 16 residues. This chain's CDR3 is CASSLPASGYPITQYF. CDR3 coding DNA: TGTGCCAGCAGTTTACCCGCTAGCGGGTACCCGATTACCCAGTACTTC.

V and J are TRBV7-2 and TRBJ1-1, with D unresolved. Looked up from germline, CDR1 is SGHTA and CDR2 is FQGNSA. CDR3 length: 14 residues. V gave up 1 base and J gave up 5 bases, with 11 bases separating them. CDR3 DNA sequence: TGTGCCAGCAGCTTAGGGGGAGCGATAACTGAAGCTTTCTTT. Translated, it gives CASSLGGAITEAFF.